This T cell receptor (beta chain) was observed in a study of T cells in Graves' hyperthyroidism and ophthalmopathy. Regions amplified from RNA transcripts were the TCR beta CDR3 regions. A first-round RT-PCR of the TCR CDR3 used the HTBI primer set. TCRdb recomputed calls from the multiplex PCR reads with MiXCR, one row per CDR3 protein. The sample shows 600,000 to 900,000 distinct CDR3 sequences, roughly 15% of them seen only once. Clinical symptoms, serum thyroxine, TRAb, thyroid ultrasound and orbital computed tomography established diagnosis. The germline gives CDR1 LGHNA, CDR2 YNFKEQ. The trim removed 1 base at V and 5 bases at J, leaving 4 bases unmatched. The CDR3 is 14 amino acids.

The source material was blood. The V call is TRBV4-2, the J call TRBJ2-7; 8 positions match TRBD2. The receptor's source is a man between 18 and 29 years old with Graves' hyperthyroidism. CDR3 coding DNA: TGTGCCAGCAGCCAAGGTCCAGCGGGAGACGAGCAGTACTTC. Amino acids: CASSQGPAGDEQYF.